This TCR beta chain was captured in a study of CD8 T cells in Susac syndrome. Between the trimmed V and J ends, which lost 8 bases and 8 bases, there was a span of 18 bases. CDR3 length: 14 amino acids. The V gene's germline CDR1 is MNHEY and CDR2 SVGAGI. After extraction with the RNeasy kit, about 0.5 to 1 ug of the RNA was reverse transcribed using random hexamers. TCRdb re-called the immunoSEQ multiplex PCR reads with MiXCR, one entry per CDR3 protein. Of about 190,000 distinct CDR3 sequences listed, just under 95% are singletons. This clonotype was recorded once. This chain joins TRBV6-5 and TRBJ1-4; D is unclear. The receptor was isolated from a human donor with Susac syndrome. Sequencing used CD8+ T cells from PBMCs. The CDR3 nucleotides are TGTGCCAGCCGACGGGAGTACGGAGGCGAAAAACTGTTTTTT. This translates into CASRREYGGEKLFF.